This TCR beta chain emerged from a study of OX40 agonist ivuxolimab in advanced cancers. Here immunoSEQ multiplex PCR was the method, and the copy in TCRdb shows in-frame clones only, minus some. The repertoire includes 45,000 to 70,000 clones, approximately 83% of them detected once, and approximately 3.3% sits in the top ten. Looked up from germline, CDR1 is MGHRA and CDR2 is YSYEKL. The J segment lost 2 bases and the V segment lost 1 base, leaving 4 bases of the junction unmatched. CDR3 length: 16 amino acids. The chain has TRBV4-1 and TRBJ2-7; TRBD2 matches at 11 bases. This sample comprised CD4+ or CD8+ T cells sorted from blood, obtained in a trial of the OX40 agonist ivuxolimab. The receptor was derived from an adult with an advanced solid tumor such as melanoma, head and neck, liver or kidney cancer. CDR3 loop: CASSQGPGLAAYEQYF. The CDR3 DNA reads TGCGCCAGCAGCCAAGGACCGGGACTAGCGGCCTACGAGCAGTACTTC.